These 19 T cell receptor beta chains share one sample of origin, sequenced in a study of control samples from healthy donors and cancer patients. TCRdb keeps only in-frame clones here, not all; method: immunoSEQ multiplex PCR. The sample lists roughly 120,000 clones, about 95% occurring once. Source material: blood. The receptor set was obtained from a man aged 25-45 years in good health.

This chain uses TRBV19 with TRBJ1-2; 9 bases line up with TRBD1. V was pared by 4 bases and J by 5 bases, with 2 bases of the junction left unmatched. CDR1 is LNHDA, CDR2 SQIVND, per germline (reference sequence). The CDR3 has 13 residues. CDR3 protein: CASSTGTGYGYTF. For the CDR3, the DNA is TGTGCCAGTAGTACCGGGACAGGGTATGGCTACACCTTC. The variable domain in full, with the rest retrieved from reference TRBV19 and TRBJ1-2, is DGGITQSPKYLFRKEGQNVTLSCEQNLNHDAMYWYRQDPGQGLRLIYYSQIVNDFQKGDIAEGYSVSREKKESFPLTVTSAQKNPTAFYLCASSTGTGYGYTFGSGTRLTVV.

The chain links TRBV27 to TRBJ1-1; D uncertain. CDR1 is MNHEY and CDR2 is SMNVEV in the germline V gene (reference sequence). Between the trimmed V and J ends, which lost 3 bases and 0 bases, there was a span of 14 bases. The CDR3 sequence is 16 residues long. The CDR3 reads CASSLVGYGMNTEAFF. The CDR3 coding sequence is TGTGCCAGCAGTTTGGTAGGATATGGGATGAACACTGAAGCTTTCTTT.

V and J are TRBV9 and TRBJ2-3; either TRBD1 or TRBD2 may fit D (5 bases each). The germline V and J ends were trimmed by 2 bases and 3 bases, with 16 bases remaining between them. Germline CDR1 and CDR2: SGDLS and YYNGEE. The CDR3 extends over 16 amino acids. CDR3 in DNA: TGTGCCAGCAGCGTTTTTCGGGGCCAGCTGACAGATACGCAGTATTTT. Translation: CASSVFRGQLTDTQYF.

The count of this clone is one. CDR3: CASSLGRADTQYF. In DNA, the CDR3 is TGTGCCAGCAGTTTAGGTAGAGCAGATACGCAGTATTTT. V usage is TRBV12-3 or TRBV12-4 and J usage is TRBJ2-3; D gene ambiguous. The CDR3 is made up of 13 amino acids. Trimming cost V 1 base and J 4 bases, with 6 bases left between them.

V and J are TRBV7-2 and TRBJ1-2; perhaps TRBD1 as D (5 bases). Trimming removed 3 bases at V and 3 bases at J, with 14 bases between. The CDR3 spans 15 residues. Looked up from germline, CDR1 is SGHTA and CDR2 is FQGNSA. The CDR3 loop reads CASSFAGTPYYGYTF. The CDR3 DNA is TGTGCCAGCAGCTTTGCCGGGACGCCCTACTATGGCTACACCTTC.

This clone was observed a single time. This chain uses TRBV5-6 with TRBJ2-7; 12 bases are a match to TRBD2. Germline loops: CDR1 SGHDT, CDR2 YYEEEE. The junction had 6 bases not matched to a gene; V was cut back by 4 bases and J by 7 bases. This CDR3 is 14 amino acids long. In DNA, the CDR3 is TGTGCCAGCAGCCGGACTAGCGGGGTAAGGGAGCAGTACTTC. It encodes CASSRTSGVREQYF.

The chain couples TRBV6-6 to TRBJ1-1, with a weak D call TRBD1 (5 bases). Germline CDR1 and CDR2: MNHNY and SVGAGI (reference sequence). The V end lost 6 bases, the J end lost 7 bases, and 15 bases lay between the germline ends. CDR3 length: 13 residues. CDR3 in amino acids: CASRKGWGGEAFF. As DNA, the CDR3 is TGTGCCAGCAGGAAGGGATGGGGGGGTGAAGCTTTCTTT.

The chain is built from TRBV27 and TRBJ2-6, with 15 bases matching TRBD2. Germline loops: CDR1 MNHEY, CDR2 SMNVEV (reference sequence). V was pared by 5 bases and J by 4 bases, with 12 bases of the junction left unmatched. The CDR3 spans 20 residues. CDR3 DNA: TGTGCCAGCAGTCCTCACGGACTAGCGGGGGGGGCTGCCGGGGCCAACGTCCTGACTTTC. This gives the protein CASSPHGLAGGAAGANVLTF.

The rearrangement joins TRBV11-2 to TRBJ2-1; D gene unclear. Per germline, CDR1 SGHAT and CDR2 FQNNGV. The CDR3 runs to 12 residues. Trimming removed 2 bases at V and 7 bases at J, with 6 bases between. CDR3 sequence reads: CASSLPGNEQFF. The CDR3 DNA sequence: TGTGCCAGCAGCTTACCAGGAAATGAGCAGTTCTTC. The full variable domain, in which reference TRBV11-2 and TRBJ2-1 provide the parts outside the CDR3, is EAGVAQSPRYKIIEKRQSVAFWCNPISGHATLYWYQQILGQGPKLLIQFQNNGVVDDSQLPKDRFSAERLKGVDSTLKIQPAKLEDSAVYLCASSLPGNEQFFGPGTRLTVL.

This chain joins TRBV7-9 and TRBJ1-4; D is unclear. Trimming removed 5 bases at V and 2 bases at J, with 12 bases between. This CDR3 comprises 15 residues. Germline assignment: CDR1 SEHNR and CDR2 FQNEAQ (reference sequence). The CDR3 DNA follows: TGTGCCAGCAGCCAATCGCAGCGGACTAATGAAAAACTGTTTTTT. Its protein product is CASSQSQRTNEKLFF.

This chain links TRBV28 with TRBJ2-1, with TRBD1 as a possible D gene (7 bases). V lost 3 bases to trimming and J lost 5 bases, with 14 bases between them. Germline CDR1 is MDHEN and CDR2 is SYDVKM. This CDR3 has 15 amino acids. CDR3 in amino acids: CASSFRGARHNEQFF. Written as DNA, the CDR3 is TGTGCCAGCAGTTTCAGGGGGGCTCGACACAATGAGCAGTTCTTC.

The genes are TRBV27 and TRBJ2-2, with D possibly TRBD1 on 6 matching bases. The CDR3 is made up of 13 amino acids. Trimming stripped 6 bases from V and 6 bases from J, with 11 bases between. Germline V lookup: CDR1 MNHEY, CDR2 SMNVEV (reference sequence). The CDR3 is CASSLGGPGELFF. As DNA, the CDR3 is TGTGCCAGCAGCCTAGGGGGACCCGGGGAGCTGTTTTTT.

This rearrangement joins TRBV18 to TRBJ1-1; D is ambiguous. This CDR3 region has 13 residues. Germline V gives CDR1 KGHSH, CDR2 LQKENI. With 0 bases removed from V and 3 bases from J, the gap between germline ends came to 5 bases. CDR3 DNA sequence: TGTGCCAGCTCACCACCGGGGTACACTGAAGCTTTCTTT. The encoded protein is CASSPPGYTEAFF.

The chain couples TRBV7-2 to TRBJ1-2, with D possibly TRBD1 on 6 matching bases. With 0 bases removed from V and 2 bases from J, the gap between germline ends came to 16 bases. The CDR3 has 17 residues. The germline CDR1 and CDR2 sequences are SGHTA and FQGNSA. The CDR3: CASSLAAGGRENYGYTF. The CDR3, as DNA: TGTGCCAGCAGCTTAGCCGCTGGGGGCAGGGAGAACTATGGCTACACCTTC.

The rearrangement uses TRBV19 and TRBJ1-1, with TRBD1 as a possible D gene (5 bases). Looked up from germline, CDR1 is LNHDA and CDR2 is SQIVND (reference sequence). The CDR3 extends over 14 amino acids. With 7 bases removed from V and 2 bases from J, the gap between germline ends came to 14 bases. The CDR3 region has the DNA TGTGCCAGTAAAAGGGGCGACCTAAACACTGAAGCTTTCTTT. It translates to CASKRGDLNTEAFF.

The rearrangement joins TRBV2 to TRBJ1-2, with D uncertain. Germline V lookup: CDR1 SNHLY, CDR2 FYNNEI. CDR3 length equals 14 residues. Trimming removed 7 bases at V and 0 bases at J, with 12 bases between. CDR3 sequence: CASIFHTTNYGYTF. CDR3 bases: TGTGCCAGCATCTTTCATACGACTAACTATGGCTACACCTTC.

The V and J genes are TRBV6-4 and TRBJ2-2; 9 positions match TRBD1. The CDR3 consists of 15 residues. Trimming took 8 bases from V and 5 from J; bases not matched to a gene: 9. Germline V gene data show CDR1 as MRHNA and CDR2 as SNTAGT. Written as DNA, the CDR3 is TGTGCCAGCTTGAAGGGACAGGGCCCTACCGGGGAGCTGTTTTTT. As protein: CASLKGQGPTGELFF.

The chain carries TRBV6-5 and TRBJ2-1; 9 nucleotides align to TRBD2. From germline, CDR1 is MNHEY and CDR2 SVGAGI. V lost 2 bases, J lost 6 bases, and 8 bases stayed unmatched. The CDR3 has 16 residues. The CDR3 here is CASSYVSTSGSNEQFF. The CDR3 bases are TGTGCCAGCAGTTACGTCTCCACTAGCGGGTCCAATGAGCAGTTCTTC.

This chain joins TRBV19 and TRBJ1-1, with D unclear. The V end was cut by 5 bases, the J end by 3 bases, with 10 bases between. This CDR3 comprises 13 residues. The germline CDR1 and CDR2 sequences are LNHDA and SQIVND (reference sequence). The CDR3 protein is CASSPRPHTEAFF. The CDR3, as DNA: TGTGCCAGTAGTCCGCGCCCCCACACTGAAGCTTTCTTT.